Following are 16 T cell receptor beta chains from one sample sequenced in a study of blood T cell repertoires in COVID-19. TCRdb keeps only in-frame clones here, not all; method: immunoSEQ multiplex PCR. The sample lists some 80,000 clones; over 70% were seen once. Sequencing used peripheral blood. All receptors come from a human donor in a cohort sampled during active COVID-19.

This clone was observed a few times. This rearrangement joins TRBV18 to TRBJ1-1; D uncertain. Trimming pared 6 bases from V and 1 base from J, leaving 9 bases between. The germline V gene encodes CDR1 KGHSH and CDR2 LQKENI. This CDR3 spans 13 amino acids. CDR3 bases: TGTGCCAGCTCGGATCGGGGGAACACTGAAGCTTTCTTT. Amino acid sequence: CASSDRGNTEAFF.

The J gene is TRBJ2-7, the V gene TRBV9, with TRBD2 matching 16 bases. Per the germline V gene, CDR1 is SGDLS and CDR2 is YYNGEE. Trimming removed 2 bases from V and 7 bases from J; junction bases left unmatched: 6. The CDR3 loop spans 16 amino acids. This CDR3 is CASSVGTSGGATEQYF. For the CDR3, the DNA is TGTGCCAGCAGCGTTGGGACTAGCGGGGGGGCCACGGAGCAGTACTTC.

This clone has only a few counts. This chain joins TRBV20-1 and TRBJ2-5; D uncertain. This CDR3 has 14 amino acids. Germline loops: CDR1 DFQATT, CDR2 SNEGSKA (reference sequence). Deletions cut 3 bases from V and 2 bases from J, with 13 bases between. CDR3 coding DNA: TGCAGTGCTAGTCCCTGGTCAGGTCAAGAGACCCAGTACTTC. This codes for CSASPWSGQETQYF.

The table lists this clone with a count of one. CDR3 sequence (DNA): TGTGCCAGCAGCTTCAGTTACCGGGAGCTGTTTTTT. Translated, it gives CASSFSYRELFF. The gene calls are TRBV5-8 and TRBJ2-2; D gene unclear. Trimming took 2 bases from V and 9 from J, leaving 8 bases between them. This CDR3 has 12 residues. Germline V CDR1 and CDR2: SGHTS, YDEGEE.

The chain joins TRBV2 to TRBJ1-2; perhaps TRBD1 as D (5 bases). Trimming removed 8 bases from V and 8 bases from J, with 12 bases in between. Germline values: CDR1 SNHLY, CDR2 FYNNEI. This CDR3 region has 11 residues. The CDR3 DNA sequence: TGTGCCAGCCTGGAGGGGAGGGGCTACACCTTC. It encodes CASLEGRGYTF.

J is TRBJ1-2 and V is TRBV7-2; D gene unclear. V lost 5 bases and J 5 bases, leaving 15 bases between the germline ends. From germline, CDR1 is SGHTA and CDR2 FQGNSA. The CDR3 covers 14 residues. In DNA form, the CDR3 reads TGTGCCAGCAGCCCGCCGATTCAGGCTTATGGCTACACCTTC. This sequence encodes CASSPPIQAYGYTF.

This clone was seen only once. The rearrangement joins TRBV27 to TRBJ1-2; 10 bases agree with TRBD1. The CDR3 extends over 12 amino acids. V lost 8 bases and J lost 7; bases outside the gene matches: 4. Germline loops: CDR1 MNHEY, CDR2 SMNVEV (reference sequence). CDR3 in DNA: TGTGCCAGCGGCCGGACAGGGGGTGGCTACACCTTC. Protein product: CASGRTGGGYTF.

This chain connects TRBV19 to TRBJ1-1; tentatively, D is TRBD1 (6 bases). The length of the CDR3 is 16 residues. Germline V CDR1 and CDR2: LNHDA, SQIVND (reference sequence). Trimming removed 7 bases from V and 8 bases from J, with 26 bases in between. The CDR3 spells CASTDRRISGVLEAFF. The CDR3 nucleotides are TGTGCCAGTACCGACAGGAGGATCAGTGGGGTTCTGGAAGCTTTCTTT.

This rearrangement joins TRBV6-5 to TRBJ2-5; 15 nucleotides align to TRBD2. The ends lost 6 bases at V and 5 bases at J; junction bases unmatched: 4. This CDR3 has 15 amino acids. Looked up from germline, CDR1 is MNHEY and CDR2 is SVGAGI. In DNA, the CDR3 is TGTGCCAGCAGCGGACTAGCGGGGGGGCCGGAGACCCAGTACTTC. This gives the protein CASSGLAGGPETQYF.

The chain uses TRBV28 and TRBJ1-3, with TRBD1 matching over 7 bases. The CDR3 consists of 12 residues. CDR1 MDHEN and CDR2 SYDVKM come from the germline V gene. Losses at the gene ends were 4 bases for V and 14 bases for J; bases not matched to a gene: 8. The CDR3 DNA reads as TGTGCCAGCAGTTCTCCAGGGGGGCCTGTATATTTT. Protein sequence: CASSSPGGPVYF.

The genes are TRBV12-3 or TRBV12-4 and TRBJ1-5; D might be TRBD1 (5 bases). This CDR3 spans 13 amino acids. The germline V and J ends were trimmed by 6 bases and 5 bases, with 11 bases remaining between them. The CDR3 spells CASSMGGDQPQHF. CDR3 bases: TGTGCCAGCAGCATGGGGGGGGATCAGCCCCAGCATTTT.

DNA for the CDR3: TGTGCCACGATACGGGGACAGGGATCGGACGAAGCTTTCTTT. Translating it yields CATIRGQGSDEAFF. V is TRBV6-5 and J is TRBJ1-1, with 9 bases aligning to TRBD1. This CDR3 comprises 14 residues. Germline trimming cut 10 bases from V and 8 bases from J; bases unmatched to any gene: 14. In germline, CDR1 is MNHEY, CDR2 SVGAGI.

This rearrangement joins TRBV19 to TRBJ1-2, with D possibly being TRBD1 (5 bases). The germline gives CDR1 LNHDA, CDR2 SQIVND (reference sequence). V lost 3 bases and J lost 5, with 16 bases in between. The CDR3 is 15 amino acids. The CDR3 is CASSIRGDGSYGYTF. The CDR3 coding sequence is TGTGCCAGTAGTATTCGGGGGGACGGATCATATGGCTACACCTTC.

This chain uses TRBV19 with TRBJ1-5; 8 bases are shared with TRBD1. Germline V CDR1 and CDR2: LNHDA, SQIVND (reference sequence). The CDR3 extends over 16 amino acids. J was trimmed by 3 bases and V by 2 bases; bases with no gene match: 6. Here the CDR3 DNA reads TGTGCCAGTAGTATATATGGGACAGGCTCCAATCAGCCCCAGCATTTT. Translated: CASSIYGTGSNQPQHF.

The chain uses TRBV7-9 and TRBJ1-2, with TRBD1 matching over 10 bases. After removal of 5 bases from V and 4 bases from J, the junction contained 13 bases not matched to a gene. Germline CDR1 and CDR2: SEHNR and FQNEAQ (reference sequence). The CDR3 is 17 residues long. The CDR3 DNA reads as TGTGCCAGCAGCCGAAGACAGGGGGCGAAAGAATTCTATGGCTACACCTTC. Encoded protein: CASSRRQGAKEFYGYTF.

This clone was counted once. Other nucleotide sequences in the sample specify the same CDR3. The gene calls are TRBV2 and TRBJ2-5; D ambiguous. CDR1 SNHLY and CDR2 FYNNEI come from the germline V gene. The V end was cut by 3 bases, the J end by 1 base, with 6 bases between. The CDR3 is made up of 13 amino acids. CDR3 sequence (DNA): TGTGCCAGCAGTGAGTACTCCCAAGAGACCCAGTACTTC. This translates into CASSEYSQETQYF.